These 21 T cell receptor beta chains share one sample of origin, sequenced in a study of cytomegalovirus exposure and HLA in healthy donors. The assay was immunoSEQ multiplex PCR, and TCRdb's table has in-frame clones only and misses some. This table holds about 260,000 clones, around 90% found once. The specimen sequenced was PBMCs. The source of these receptors is a woman aged 25 to 39 in good health and CMV-seronegative.

This clone was picked up a small number of times. The CDR3 coding sequence is TGTGCCAGTAGTCCCGGATGGTCCTACGAGCAGTACTTC. Translation: CASSPGWSYEQYF. The gene calls are TRBV19 and TRBJ2-7; D is undetermined. CDR1 is LNHDA and CDR2 is SQIVND in the germline V gene (reference sequence). Trimming pared 5 bases from V and 1 base from J, leaving 9 bases between. This CDR3 contains 13 residues. The complete variable domain, with remaining parts taken from reference TRBV19 and TRBJ2-7, reads DGGITQSPKYLFRKEGQNVTLSCEQNLNHDAMYWYRQDPGQGLRLIYYSQIVNDFQKGDIAEGYSVSREKKESFPLTVTSAQKNPTAFYLCASSPGWSYEQYFGPGTRLTVT.

This clone came up once. The V call is TRBV9, the J call TRBJ2-2; no clear D. CDR3 size: 16 residues. The germline V gene has CDR1 SGDLS and CDR2 YYNGEE. Trimming took 0 bases from V and 5 from J, leaving 14 bases between them. This CDR3 is CASSVDSPPFTGELFF. In DNA, the CDR3 is TGTGCCAGCAGCGTAGACTCCCCACCATTTACCGGGGAGCTGTTTTTT.

The chain combines TRBV27 with TRBJ2-5; D is perhaps TRBD1 (5 bases). Germline V gene data show CDR1 as MNHEY and CDR2 as SMNVEV (reference sequence). V shed 2 bases and J shed 1 base, with 20 bases lying between them. The CDR3 has 18 amino acids. CDR3 sequence (DNA): TGTGCCAGCAGTTTAAAATTTCCGCAGGGCCTAGTCCAAGAGACCCAGTACTTC. Protein sequence: CASSLKFPQGLVQETQYF.

Here the CDR3 DNA reads TGTGCCAGCAGTTTATCGTTGGGTGGGGAGCAGTACTTC. This codes for CASSLSLGGEQYF. V is TRBV27 and J is TRBJ2-7; no clear D gene. The CDR3 has 13 residues. In germline, CDR1 is MNHEY, CDR2 SMNVEV (reference sequence). The V and J ends lost 0 bases and 7 bases respectively, with 10 bases between them.

The chain recombines TRBV27 with TRBJ2-7; the match to TRBD2 covers 7 bases. J lost 0 bases, V lost 5 bases, and 4 bases had no gene match. Per the germline V gene, CDR1 is MNHEY and CDR2 is SMNVEV (reference sequence). CDR3 length: 14 amino acids. This CDR3 reads CASSPSGVSYEQYF. CDR3 nucleotide sequence: TGTGCCAGCAGTCCGAGCGGGGTCTCCTACGAGCAGTACTTC.

The CDR3 DNA is TGTGCCAGCAGTGCAGGGACAGCCCAAGAGACCCAGTACTTC. Translation gives CASSAGTAQETQYF. The J gene is TRBJ2-5, the V gene TRBV28; the match to TRBD1 covers 7 bases. The J segment lost 1 base and the V segment lost 5 bases, leaving 4 bases of the junction unmatched. The germline V gene encodes CDR1 MDHEN and CDR2 SYDVKM. The CDR3 length is 14 residues.

This rearrangement joins TRBV10-3 to TRBJ2-6; D may match TRBD1 or TRBD2 (5 bases each). The CDR3 covers 17 residues. Per germline, CDR1 ENHRY and CDR2 SYGVKD. Trimming took 6 bases from V and 0 from J, leaving 15 bases between them. CDR3 region: CAIRAGTSASGANVLTF. The CDR3 nucleotides are TGTGCCATCAGAGCCGGGACCTCAGCCTCTGGGGCCAACGTCCTGACTTTC.

The CDR3 DNA sequence: TGTGCCATCAGAGGGGCCACTGAAGCTTTCTTT. It specifies CAIRGATEAFF. V and J are TRBV10-3 and TRBJ1-1; weak D call: TRBD1 (5 bases). The germline V gene encodes CDR1 ENHRY and CDR2 SYGVKD. This CDR3 has 11 residues. V was trimmed by 6 bases and J by 4 bases, leaving 6 bases between them.

The chain recombines TRBV25-1 with TRBJ2-3; maybe TRBD1 (6 bases). With 6 bases removed from V and 1 base from J, the gap between germline ends came to 14 bases. The CDR3 loop spans 15 amino acids. Germline CDR1 MGHDK, CDR2 SYGVNS. CDR3: CASRDSTGRTDTQYF. Here the CDR3 DNA reads TGTGCCAGCAGGGACAGCACCGGGCGCACAGATACGCAGTATTTT. The full variable domain, with the rest looked up from reference TRBV25-1 and TRBJ2-3, is EADIYQTPRYLVIGTGKKITLECSQTMGHDKMYWYQQDPGMELHLIHYSYGVNSTEKGDLSSESTVSRIRTEHFPLTLESARPSHTSQYLCASRDSTGRTDTQYFGPGTRLTVL.

The CDR3 loop is CASRSGRLTGELFF. The CDR3 DNA reads TGTGCCAGCAGAAGCGGGAGGTTAACCGGGGAGCTGTTTTTT. This sequence joins TRBV6-5 and TRBJ2-2, with 9 bases lining up with TRBD2. Germline V gene sequence: CDR1 MNHEY, CDR2 SVGAGI. CDR3 length: 14 amino acids. Trimming removed 6 bases from V and 5 bases from J; junction bases left unmatched: 4.

J is TRBJ1-1 and V is TRBV5-6; the D gene is possibly TRBD1 (6 bases). The CDR3 totals 15 residues. Germline lookup yields CDR1 SGHDT and CDR2 YYEEEE. Trimming removed 4 bases at V and 2 bases at J, with 15 bases between. The CDR3: CASSTRQGSNTEAFF. CDR3 coding DNA: TGTGCCAGCAGCACAAGGCAGGGGTCTAACACTGAAGCTTTCTTT.

This clone was seen just once. The chain combines TRBV7-2 with TRBJ2-5; 10 bases fit TRBD2. The CDR3 contains 15 residues. Per germline, CDR1 SGHTA and CDR2 FQGNSA. V gave up 4 bases and J gave up 6 bases; unmatched junction bases: 8. CDR3 amino acids: CASSSDPSGSKTQYF. CDR3 DNA sequence: TGTGCCAGCAGCTCGGACCCTAGCGGGAGCAAGACCCAGTACTTC.

The chain employs TRBV4-1 and TRBJ1-5; D possibly corresponds to TRBD1 (6 bases). The CDR3 totals 15 residues. V gave up 0 bases and J gave up 5 bases, with 11 bases separating them. The V gene's germline CDR1 is MGHRA and CDR2 YSYEKL. As DNA, the CDR3 is TGCGCCAGCAGCCAAGACCCCCGGGGGCATCAGCCCCAGCATTTT. Translating gives CASSQDPRGHQPQHF.

This clone appeared a single time. V and J are TRBV27 and TRBJ1-2; TRBD1 agrees at 9 bases. V lost 5 bases and J lost 7; bases outside the gene matches: 11. This CDR3 spans 15 amino acids. Germline CDR1 and CDR2: MNHEY and SMNVEV (reference sequence). The chain's CDR3 is CASSLYTGGEGGYTF. Written as DNA, the CDR3 is TGTGCCAGCAGTCTCTATACAGGGGGCGAAGGTGGCTACACCTTC.

The chain couples TRBV29-1 to TRBJ2-7; D not certain. The CDR3 runs 12 residues. The V end was cut by 1 base, the J end by 1 base, with 5 bases between. Germline CDR1 reads SQVTM; CDR2 reads ANQGSEA. The CDR3 DNA follows: TGCAGCGTTGAAGCAGGTTCCTACGAGCAGTACTTC. It specifies CSVEAGSYEQYF.

V usage is TRBV19 and J usage is TRBJ1-2, with 7 nucleotides matching TRBD1. This CDR3 has 13 residues. The V gene's germline CDR1 is LNHDA and CDR2 SQIVND (reference sequence). Unmatched junction bases numbered 11, after V lost 9 bases and J lost 7 bases. For the CDR3, the DNA is TGTGCCAGCCGAATGGGACAGTCTCTTGGCTACACCTTC. This sequence encodes CASRMGQSLGYTF.

This sequence joins TRBV28 and TRBJ2-1; 10 bases are shared with TRBD1. Germline CDR1 and CDR2: MDHEN and SYDVKM. This CDR3 spans 16 amino acids. V lost 8 bases to trimming and J lost 3 bases; unmatched junction nucleotides: 10. The CDR3 loop is CASSNRGTGDYNEQFF. The CDR3 nucleotides are TGTGCCAGCTCGAACCGAGGGACAGGGGACTACAATGAGCAGTTCTTC.

This chain connects TRBV27 to TRBJ2-1; 10 bases match TRBD2. The CDR3 length is 15 residues. J lost 7 bases, V lost 2 bases, and 5 bases had no gene match. Germline loops: CDR1 MNHEY, CDR2 SMNVEV (reference sequence). The CDR3 protein is CASSLELAGKNEQFF. The CDR3 DNA reads as TGTGCCAGCAGTTTAGAACTAGCGGGAAAGAATGAGCAGTTCTTC.

The chain employs TRBV11-3 and TRBJ2-3; TRBD2 might be the D (5 bases). Trimming removed 3 bases at V and 5 bases at J, with 9 bases between. The germline V gene encodes CDR1 SGHNT and CDR2 YENEEA. The CDR3 spans 13 residues. CDR3 in amino acids: CASSFWGEDTQYF. CDR3 bases: TGTGCCAGCAGCTTCTGGGGAGAAGATACGCAGTATTTT.

The chain links TRBV27 to TRBJ2-5; the D is unclear. The J call is doubtful: the DNA matches TRBJ2-7 better. Germline assignment: CDR1 MNHEY and CDR2 SMNVEV (reference sequence). The CDR3 is 13 amino acids. DNA of the CDR3: TGTGCCAGCAGTTTAGGGCAGACCTACGAGCAGTACTTC. It is translated as CASSLGQTYEQYF.

V and J are TRBV7-6 and TRBJ2-1, with 8 bases aligning to TRBD2. Germline V lookup: CDR1 SGHVS, CDR2 FNYEAQ. The CDR3 sequence is 13 residues long. The ends lost 5 bases at V and 6 bases at J; junction bases unmatched: 3. The CDR3 sequence is CASSHGRGNEQFF. DNA of the CDR3: TGTGCCAGCAGCCACGGGAGGGGCAATGAGCAGTTCTTC.